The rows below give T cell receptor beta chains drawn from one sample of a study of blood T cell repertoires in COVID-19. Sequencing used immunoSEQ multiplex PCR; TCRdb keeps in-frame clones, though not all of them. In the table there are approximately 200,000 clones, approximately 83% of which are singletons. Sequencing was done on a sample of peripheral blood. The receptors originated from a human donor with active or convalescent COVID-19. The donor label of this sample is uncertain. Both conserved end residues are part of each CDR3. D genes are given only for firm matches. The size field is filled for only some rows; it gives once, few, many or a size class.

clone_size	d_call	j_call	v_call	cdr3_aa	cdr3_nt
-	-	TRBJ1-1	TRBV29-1	CSVGRETEAFF	TGCAGCGTTGGGAGGGAAACTGAAGCTTTCTTT
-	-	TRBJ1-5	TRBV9	CASSVAPSPDQPQHF	TGTGCCAGCAGCGTAGCCCCTAGCCCCGATCAGCCCCAGCATTTT
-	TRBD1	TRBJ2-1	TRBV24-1	CATSDTWGQGGNEQFF	TGTGCCACCAGTGATACGTGGGGACAGGGGGGGAATGAGCAGTTCTTC
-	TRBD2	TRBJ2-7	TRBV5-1	CASSFLAGGPTNYEQYF	TGCGCCAGCAGCTTTCTAGCGGGAGGACCAACTAACTACGAGCAGTACTTC
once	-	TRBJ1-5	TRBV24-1	CATSGEGWNQPQHF	TGTGCCACCAGTGGTGAGGGCTGGAATCAGCCCCAGCATTTT
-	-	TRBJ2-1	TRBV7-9	CASSGRSEQFF	TGTGCCAGCTCAGGTCGCAGTGAGCAGTTCTTC
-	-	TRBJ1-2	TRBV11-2	CASSPGRGLRGYGYTF	TGTGCCAGCAGCCCAGGTCGTGGACTCCGGGGCTATGGCTACACCTTC
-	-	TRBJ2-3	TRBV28	CASSFGGISSSADTQYF	TGTGCCAGCAGTTTCGGTGGGATATCTAGCAGCGCAGATACGCAGTATTTT
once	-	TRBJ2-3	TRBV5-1	CASSMERVPLDTQYF	TGCGCCAGCAGCATGGAACGAGTCCCCCTGGATACGCAGTATTTT
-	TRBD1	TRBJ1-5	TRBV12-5	CASGLPRQGGNQPQHF	TGTGCTAGTGGTTTGCCGAGACAGGGGGGGAATCAGCCCCAGCATTTT